This T cell receptor beta chain was sequenced in a study of cytomegalovirus exposure and HLA in healthy donors. Germline V gives CDR1 SGDLS, CDR2 YYNGEE. CDR3 length: 17 residues. V gave up 4 bases and J gave up 7 bases; unmatched junction bases: 11. 60 Vbeta and 13 Jbeta primers were used in PCR. Repertoires were generated with immunoSEQ multiplex PCR, while TCRdb's copy carries only in-frame clones and drops some. The sample consists of over 150,000 clones, about 78% of them appearing once. The clonotype originates from a woman aged 25 to 39 in good health and CMV-seronegative. This chain joins TRBV9 and TRBJ2-5; 15 nucleotides match TRBD2. The sequenced sample consisted of PBMCs. In DNA form, the CDR3 reads TGTGCCAGCAGCCCACCGGGACTAGCGGGAGGCGTAGGGACCCAGTACTTC. It translates to CASSPPGLAGGVGTQYF.